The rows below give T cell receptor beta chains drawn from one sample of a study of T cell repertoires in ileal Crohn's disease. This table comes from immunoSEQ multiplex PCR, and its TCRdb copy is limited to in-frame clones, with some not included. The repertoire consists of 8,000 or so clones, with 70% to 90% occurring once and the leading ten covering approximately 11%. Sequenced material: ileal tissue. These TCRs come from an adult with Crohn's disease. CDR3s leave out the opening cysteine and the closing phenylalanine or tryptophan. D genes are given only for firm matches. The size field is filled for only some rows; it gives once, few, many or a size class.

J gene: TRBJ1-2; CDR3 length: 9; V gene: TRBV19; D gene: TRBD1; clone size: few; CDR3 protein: ATRQGGGYT
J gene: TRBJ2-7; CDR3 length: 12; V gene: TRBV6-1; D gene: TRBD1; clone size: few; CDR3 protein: ASSSGTGIYEQY
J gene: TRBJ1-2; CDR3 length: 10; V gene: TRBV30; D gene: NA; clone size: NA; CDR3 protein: AWSPSNYGYT
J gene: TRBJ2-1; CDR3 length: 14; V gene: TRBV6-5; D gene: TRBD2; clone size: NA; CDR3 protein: ASSYGTSGGNNEQF
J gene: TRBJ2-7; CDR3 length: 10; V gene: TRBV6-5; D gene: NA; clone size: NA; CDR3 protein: ASSFQGREQY
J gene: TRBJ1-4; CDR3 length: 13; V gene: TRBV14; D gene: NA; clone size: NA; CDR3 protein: ASSQGAGAREKLF
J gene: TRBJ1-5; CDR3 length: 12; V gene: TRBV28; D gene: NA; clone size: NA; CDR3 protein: ASSPAAGVQPQH
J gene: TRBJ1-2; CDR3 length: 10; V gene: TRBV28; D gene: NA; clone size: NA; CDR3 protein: ASSLQNYGYT
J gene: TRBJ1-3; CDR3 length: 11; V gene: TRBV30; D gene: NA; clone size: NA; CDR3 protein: ASNAYSGNTIY
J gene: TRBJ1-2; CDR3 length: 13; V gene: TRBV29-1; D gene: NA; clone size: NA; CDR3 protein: SVAGDPIAPYGYT
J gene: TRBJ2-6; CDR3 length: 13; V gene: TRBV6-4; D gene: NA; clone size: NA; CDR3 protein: ASSERASGANVLT
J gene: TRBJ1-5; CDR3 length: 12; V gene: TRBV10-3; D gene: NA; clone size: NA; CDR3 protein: AISKQGVREPQH
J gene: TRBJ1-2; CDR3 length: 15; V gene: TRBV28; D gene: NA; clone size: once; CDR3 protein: ASSLWNSDRWDYGYT
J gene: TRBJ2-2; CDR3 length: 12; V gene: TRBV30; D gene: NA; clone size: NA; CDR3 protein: AWSVSAVAGELF
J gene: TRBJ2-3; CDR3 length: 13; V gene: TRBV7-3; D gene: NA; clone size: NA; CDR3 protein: ASSPRGGDLGTQY
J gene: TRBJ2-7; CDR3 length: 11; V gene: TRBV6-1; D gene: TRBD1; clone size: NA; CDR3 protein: ASSRDRGYEQY
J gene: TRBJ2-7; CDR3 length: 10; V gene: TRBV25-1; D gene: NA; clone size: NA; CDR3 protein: ASSLGAYEQY
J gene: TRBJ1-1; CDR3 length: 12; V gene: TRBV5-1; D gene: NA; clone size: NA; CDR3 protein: ASSQGPASPEAF
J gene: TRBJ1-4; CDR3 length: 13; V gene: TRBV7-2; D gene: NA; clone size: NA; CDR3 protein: ASSQRAGGNEKLF
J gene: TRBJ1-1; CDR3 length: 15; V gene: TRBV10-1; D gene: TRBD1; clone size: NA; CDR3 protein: ASRGNRGLNSNTEAF